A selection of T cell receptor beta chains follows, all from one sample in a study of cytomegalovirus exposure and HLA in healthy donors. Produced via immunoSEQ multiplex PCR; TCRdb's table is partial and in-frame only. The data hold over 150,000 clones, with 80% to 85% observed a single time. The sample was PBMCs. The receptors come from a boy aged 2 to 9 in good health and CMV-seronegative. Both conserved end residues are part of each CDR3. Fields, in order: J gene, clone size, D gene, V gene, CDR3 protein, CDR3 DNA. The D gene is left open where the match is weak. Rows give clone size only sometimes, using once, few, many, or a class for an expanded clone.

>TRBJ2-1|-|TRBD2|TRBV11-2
CASSLFLSGRGNEQFF
TGTGCCAGCAGCTTATTCTTGAGCGGGAGAGGGAATGAGCAGTTCTTC
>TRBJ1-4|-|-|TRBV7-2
CASSLGVGGLRRDEKLFF
TGTGCCAGCAGCTTAGGGGTGGGAGGCCTTAGGAGGGATGAAAAACTGTTTTTT
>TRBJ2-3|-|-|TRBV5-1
CASSRELHSTDTQYF
TGCGCCAGCAGCCGGGAACTACACAGCACAGATACGCAGTATTTT
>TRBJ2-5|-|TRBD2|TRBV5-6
CASSLVRGGETQYF
TGTGCCAGCAGCTTGGTGCGGGGAGGGGAGACCCAGTACTTC
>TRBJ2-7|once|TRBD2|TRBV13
CASSPRTSGSYEQYF
TGTGCCAGCAGCCCAAGGACTAGCGGCTCCTACGAGCAGTACTTC
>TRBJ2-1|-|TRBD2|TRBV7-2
CASSFPSGPYNEQFF
TGTGCCAGCAGCTTTCCTAGCGGGCCGTACAATGAGCAGTTCTTC
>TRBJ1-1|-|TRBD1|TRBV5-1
CASSPAGTGPNTEAFF
TGCGCCAGCAGCCCGGCTGGGACAGGGCCGAACACTGAAGCTTTCTTT
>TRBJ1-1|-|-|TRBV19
CASKYLAGMNTEAFF
TGTGCCAGTAAGTATCTGGCAGGAATGAACACTGAAGCTTTCTTT
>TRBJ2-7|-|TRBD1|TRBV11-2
CASLGQLGYEQYF
TGTGCCAGCTTGGGACAGTTAGGCTACGAGCAGTACTTC
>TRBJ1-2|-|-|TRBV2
CASSDNPGLYGYTF
TGTGCCAGCAGTGATAATCCAGGGCTCTATGGCTACACCTTC
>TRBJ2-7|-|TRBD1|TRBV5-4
CASSYGTGSSYEQYF
TGTGCCAGCAGCTATGGGACAGGGAGCTCCTACGAGCAGTACTTC
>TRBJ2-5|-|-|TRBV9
CASSPRLEETQYF
TGTGCCAGCAGCCCCCGACTGGAAGAGACCCAGTACTTC
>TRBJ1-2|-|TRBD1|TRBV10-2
CASSDPGTGEYGYTF
TGCGCCAGCAGTGACCCTGGGACAGGGGAGTATGGCTACACCTTC
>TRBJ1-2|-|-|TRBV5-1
CASSPAGGYGYTF
TGCGCCAGCAGCCCGGCCGGCGGGTATGGCTACACCTTC
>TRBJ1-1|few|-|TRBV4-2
CASSRDSLNTEAFF
TGTGCCAGCAGCCGCGACAGTCTGAACACTGAAGCTTTCTTT
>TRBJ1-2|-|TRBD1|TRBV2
CASSENRGSYGYTF
TGTGCCAGCAGTGAAAACAGGGGTAGCTATGGCTACACCTTC
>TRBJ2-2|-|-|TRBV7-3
CASSLEPTGELFF
TGTGCCAGCAGCTTAGAGCCAACCGGGGAGCTGTTTTTT
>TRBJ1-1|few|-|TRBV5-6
CASSLVRYTEAFF
TGTGCCAGCAGCTTGGTACGGTACACTGAAGCTTTCTTT
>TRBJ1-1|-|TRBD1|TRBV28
CASSLRQGHTEAFF
TGTGCCAGCAGTCTTCGACAGGGTCACACTGAAGCTTTCTTT
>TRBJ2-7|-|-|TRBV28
CASKRTSYEQYF
TGTGCCAGCAAGCGGACCTCCTACGAGCAGTACTTC
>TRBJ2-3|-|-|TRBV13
CASSPGEADTQYF
TGTGCCAGCAGCCCCGGCGAGGCAGATACGCAGTATTTT
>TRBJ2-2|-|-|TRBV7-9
CASNGNTGELFF
TGTGCCAGCAACGGTAACACCGGGGAGCTGTTTTTT